Sequencing of this TCR beta chain was carried out in a study of T cell changes during pregnancy in multiple sclerosis. V shed 5 bases and J shed 7 bases, with 15 bases lying between them. The germline V gene has CDR1 SGDLS and CDR2 YYNGEE. The CDR3 runs to 13 residues. Data came from immunoSEQ multiplex PCR; TCRdb stores just in-frame clones and leaves some out. The table lists 35,000 to 45,000 clones, over 75% of them singletons. The chain carries TRBV9 and TRBJ1-2; the D gene is possibly TRBD1 (6 bases). The TCR comes from a female donor with multiple sclerosis, enrolled in a pregnancy study. The material was CD8+ T cells from peripheral blood mononuclear cells, obtained in the first trimester of pregnancy. The CDR3 is CASSPGGLFGYTF. Here the CDR3 DNA reads TGTGCCAGCAGTCCCGGGGGGCTGTTTGGCTACACCTTC.